The 22 T cell receptor beta chains given below trace back to one sample, sequenced in a study of shared clonotypes between healthy human individuals. CD45RO-negative cells were positively selected for CCR7, leaving out terminally differentiated effector memory CD45RA+ cells. Using immunoSEQ multiplex PCR, the repertoire was profiled, and TCRdb retains in-frame clones only, with some absent. The data contain almost 700,000 clones, approximately 90% of them singletons. Sequenced material: naive CD8+ T cells sorted from blood. Source of these receptors: a man younger than 45 in good health.

The gene calls are TRBV9 and TRBJ2-3; D is possibly TRBD2 (6 bases). This CDR3 has 17 residues. The V and J ends lost 4 bases and 6 bases respectively, with 24 bases between them. The germline gives CDR1 SGDLS, CDR2 YYNGEE. CDR3 residues: CASSPEGRPGVTDTQYF. CDR3 nucleotide sequence: TGTGCCAGCAGCCCAGAGGGCCGCCCGGGAGTGACTGATACGCAGTATTTT. The variable domain in full, with the rest retrieved from reference TRBV9 and TRBJ2-3, is DSGVTQTPKHLITATGQRVTLRCSPRSGDLSVYWYQQSLDQGLQFLIQYYNGEERAKGNILERFSAQQFPDLHSELNLSSLELGDSALYFCASSPEGRPGVTDTQYFGPGTRLTVL.

The gene calls are TRBV27 and TRBJ2-7; D is undetermined. Germline loops: CDR1 MNHEY, CDR2 SMNVEV (reference sequence). The ends were cut back, 5 bases at V and 6 bases at J, with 20 bases in the middle. The CDR3 contains 15 residues. CDR3 DNA sequence: TGTGCCAGCAGTCATAGGACCGGGCGCCTCCTCGAGCAGTACTTC. Translated, it gives CASSHRTGRLLEQYF.

This chain uses TRBV5-4 with TRBJ2-2; TRBD2 matches 8 bases. Germline lookup yields CDR1 SGHNT and CDR2 YYREEE (reference sequence). CDR3 length: 16 amino acids. Trimming at V came to 0 bases and at J to 2 bases, leaving 3 bases not matched to a gene. The CDR3 sequence is CASSLEGLGNTGELFF. Written as DNA, the CDR3 is TGTGCCAGCAGCTTGGAGGGACTAGGTAACACCGGGGAGCTGTTTTTT.

Only one count was recorded for this clone. This CDR3 is CASSVGYRDYEQYF. CDR3 coding DNA: TGTGCCAGCAGCGTTGGGTACAGGGACTACGAGCAGTACTTC. The gene calls are TRBV9 and TRBJ2-7; a possible D gene is TRBD1 (6 bases). In germline, CDR1 is SGDLS, CDR2 YYNGEE. The CDR3 sequence is 14 residues long. V lost 2 bases, J lost 3 bases, and 12 bases lay in between.

In nucleotides, the CDR3 is TGTGCCAGTAGTGTCTCATGGGACGAAGCTTTCTTT. Translation gives CASSVSWDEAFF. This rearrangement joins TRBV19 to TRBJ1-1, with TRBD1 as a possible D gene (5 bases). Germline CDR1 and CDR2: LNHDA and SQIVND (reference sequence). The CDR3 sequence is 12 residues long. V lost 5 bases and J 8 bases, leaving 12 bases between the germline ends.

V is TRBV25-1 and J is TRBJ2-7, with no clear D. The V and J ends lost 6 bases and 4 bases respectively, with 10 bases between them. The CDR3 runs 12 residues. The germline V gene encodes CDR1 MGHDK and CDR2 SYGVNS. This CDR3 reads CASRGDTYEQYF. CDR3 sequence (DNA): TGTGCCAGCAGAGGAGACACATACGAGCAGTACTTC.

The chain combines TRBV15 with TRBJ2-1; a weak D match, TRBD1 (6 bases). Germline V gene sequence: CDR1 LNHNV, CDR2 YYDKDF (reference sequence). The germline V and J ends were trimmed by 0 bases and 10 bases, with 19 bases remaining between them. This CDR3 comprises 16 residues. CDR3 DNA: TGTGCCACCAGCAGAGAAACAGGGAAGAGTTTAGAAGAGCAGTTCTTC. Amino acid sequence: CATSRETGKSLEEQFF.

V and J are TRBV7-2 and TRBJ2-1; 9 nucleotides agree with TRBD1. The CDR3 covers 16 residues. Germline V gene lookup returns CDR1 SGHTA and CDR2 FQGNSA. The trim removed 3 bases at V and 4 bases at J, leaving 7 bases unmatched. For the CDR3, the DNA is TGTGCCAGCAGCTTGTCACCGGGACAGGGTTACAATGAGCAGTTCTTC. Translation: CASSLSPGQGYNEQFF.

CDR3 bases: TGTGCCAGCAGGGGCGCCAGGGGGGGTACAACTGGGGCCAACGTCCTGACTTTC. It encodes CASRGARGGTTGANVLTF. The chain joins TRBV7-8 to TRBJ2-6, with D perhaps given as TRBD1 or TRBD2 (7 bases each). Germline CDR1 and CDR2: SGHVS and FQNEAQ. Trimming shortened V by 6 bases and J by 2 bases, and 20 bases separated the two germline ends. The CDR3 is made up of 18 amino acids.

The DNA of the CDR3 is TGTGCCAGTAGTATGAGTAGAGCCACCGGGGAGCTGTTTTTT. This encodes CASSMSRATGELFF. The chain links TRBV19 to TRBJ2-2; D is undetermined. The CDR3 runs 14 residues. V was pared by 3 bases and J by 4 bases, with 9 bases between. The V gene's germline CDR1 is LNHDA and CDR2 SQIVND (reference sequence).

This sequence joins TRBV11-2 and TRBJ2-1; D perhaps matches TRBD2 (5 bases). Trimming stripped 5 bases from V and 8 bases from J, with 16 bases between. Germline CDR1 is SGHAT and CDR2 is FQNNGV. This CDR3 region has 14 residues. The CDR3 reads CASSHRPRADEQFF. The CDR3 DNA reads TGTGCCAGCAGCCATCGACCAAGAGCGGATGAGCAGTTCTTC.

The chain uses TRBV7-8 and TRBJ2-1; possibly TRBD2 for D (6 bases). Trimming took off 0 bases at V and 1 base at J, with 13 bases between the two ends. This CDR3 contains 17 residues. Germline values: CDR1 SGHVS, CDR2 FQNEAQ. The CDR3 DNA follows: TGTGCCAGCAGCTTAGCGGGAGGCCCCCTATCCTACAATGAGCAGTTCTTC. Its translation: CASSLAGGPLSYNEQFF.

The chain joins TRBV7-9 to TRBJ2-1, with no clear D. The V and J ends lost 1 base and 7 bases respectively, with 8 bases between them. Germline V gene lookup returns CDR1 SEHNR and CDR2 FQNEAQ (reference sequence). This CDR3 comprises 13 residues. CDR3 sequence reads: CASSLGIGNEQFF. The DNA of the CDR3 is TGTGCCAGCAGCTTAGGGATTGGTAATGAGCAGTTCTTC.

This clone was recorded once. V and J are TRBV5-6 and TRBJ1-1; D remains unclear. Germline V gives CDR1 SGHDT, CDR2 YYEEEE. The CDR3 loop spans 12 amino acids. The V and J ends lost 5 bases and 7 bases respectively, with 12 bases between them. Here the CDR3 DNA reads TGTGCCAGCAGTCCGGGAGGGCTTGAAGCTTTCTTT. Protein sequence: CASSPGGLEAFF.

This clone showed up just a few times. The chain links TRBV14 to TRBJ2-3; D is uncertain. The CDR3 length is 13 residues. Germline V gene data show CDR1 as SGHDN and CDR2 as FVKESK. Deletions cut 1 base from V and 7 bases from J, with 9 bases between. CDR3 DNA: TGTGCCAGCAGCCAAGCATTGGCGTATACGCAGTATTTT. Amino acid sequence: CASSQALAYTQYF.

The chain combines TRBV5-1 with TRBJ2-7; D possibly uses TRBD1 or TRBD2 (5 bases each). Trimming stripped 4 bases from V and 4 bases from J, with 18 bases between. The CDR3 spans 15 residues. Per germline, CDR1 SGHRS and CDR2 YFSETQ. The CDR3 sequence: CASSAKRGTGYEQYF. The CDR3 DNA reads as TGCGCCAGCAGCGCTAAACGGGGCACAGGTTACGAGCAGTACTTC.

The rearrangement links TRBV28 to TRBJ1-4; possible D gene TRBD1, 5 bases. This CDR3 comprises 14 residues. Per germline, CDR1 MDHEN and CDR2 SYDVKM. Trimming removed 2 bases at V and 5 bases at J, with 9 bases between. For the CDR3, the DNA is TGTGCCAGCAGTTTAACGGACAACAATGAAAAACTGTTTTTT. This translates into CASSLTDNNEKLFF.

V usage is TRBV6-1 and J usage is TRBJ2-5; TRBD1 matches at 7 bases. Germline CDR1 MNHNS, CDR2 SASEGT. V trimming: 5 bases; J trimming: 3 bases; junction bases outside the gene matches: 6. The CDR3 extends over 14 amino acids. The CDR3 sequence is CASSSPDREETQYF. Here the CDR3 DNA reads TGTGCCAGCAGTTCTCCCGACAGGGAAGAGACCCAGTACTTC.

The chain couples TRBV7-9 to TRBJ2-7; TRBD1 matches 9 bases. The J segment lost 1 base and the V segment lost 5 bases, leaving 9 bases of the junction unmatched. The CDR3 totals 16 residues. Germline CDR1 reads SEHNR; CDR2 reads FQNEAQ (reference sequence). The CDR3 sequence: CASSRSSTGGSYEQYF. For the CDR3, the DNA is TGTGCCAGCAGCCGTTCTTCGACAGGGGGATCCTACGAGCAGTACTTC.

The chain couples TRBV27 to TRBJ1-2, with 7 bases that match TRBD1. This CDR3 region has 14 residues. Germline V gene data show CDR1 as MNHEY and CDR2 as SMNVEV (reference sequence). V trimming: 4 bases; J trimming: 5 bases; junction bases outside the gene matches: 7. The CDR3 sequence: CASSSAGQSYGYTF. DNA of the CDR3: TGTGCCAGCAGTTCTGCGGGACAGAGTTATGGCTACACCTTC.

The chain recombines TRBV7-6 with TRBJ2-2; 14 nucleotides line up with TRBD2. J lost 3 bases, V lost 5 bases, and 11 bases had no gene match. Germline lookup yields CDR1 SGHVS and CDR2 FNYEAQ. The CDR3 loop spans 19 amino acids. CDR3 sequence: CASSIDEGLAGGYTGELFF. The DNA for the CDR3 is TGTGCCAGCAGCATAGACGAAGGACTAGCGGGAGGTTACACCGGGGAGCTGTTTTTT.

The CDR3 is CASSPGTAANYGYTF. Written as DNA, the CDR3 is TGTGCCAGCAGCCCCGGGACAGCAGCTAACTATGGCTACACCTTC. The chain joins TRBV7-9 to TRBJ1-2; 7 bases line up with TRBD1. CDR1 SEHNR and CDR2 FQNEAQ come from the germline V gene (reference sequence). After removal of 5 bases from V and 0 bases from J, the junction contained 6 bases not matched to a gene. The CDR3 is 15 residues long.